The rows below give T cell receptor beta chains drawn from one sample of a study of shared clonotypes between healthy human individuals. Assay: immunoSEQ multiplex PCR; the TCRdb copy retains only in-frame clones and omits some. The sample shows over a million clones, roughly 74% of them seen only once. Sequenced input: memory CD4+ T cells from PBMCs. The origin of the receptors is a young man in good health. Some clones in this sample may be carry-over from other donors' samples. Each CDR3 is given with its conserved first and last residue. The order of the fields is J gene, clone size, D gene, V gene, CDR3 protein, CDR3 DNA. D genes are given only for firm matches. Not all rows give a size; the values are once, few, many and, for expanded clones, a class.

TRBJ1-4	many	TRBD1	TRBV6-5	CASTSGTGPKKLFF	TGTGCCAGCACTTCCGGGACAGGTCCGAAAAAACTGTTTTTT
TRBJ2-2	once	TRBD2	TRBV10-2	CASSLSGSTGELFF	TGCGCCAGCAGCCTTAGCGGGAGCACCGGGGAGCTGTTTTTT
TRBJ2-1	.	.	TRBV5-4	CASSPLNAPTNEQFF	TGTGCCAGCAGCCCCTTGAATGCCCCCACCAATGAGCAGTTCTTC
TRBJ2-6	.	.	TRBV28	CASSLFRGAGTAGANVLTF	TGTGCCAGCAGTTTATTTCGGGGGGCGGGAACGGCTGGGGCCAACGTCCTGACTTTC
TRBJ1-5	.	.	TRBV15	CATSRGGTYSNQPQHF	TGTGCCACCAGCAGAGGGGGGACGTATAGCAATCAGCCCCAGCATTTT
TRBJ2-2	once	TRBD2	TRBV7-2	CASSPGLAGRTGELFF	TGTGCCAGCAGCCCGGGACTAGCGGGACGCACCGGGGAGCTGTTTTTT
TRBJ2-1	.	.	TRBV7-7	CASSPDSQYNEQFF	TGTGCCAGCAGCCCCGACAGTCAATACAATGAGCAGTTCTTC
TRBJ1-4	.	TRBD1	TRBV25-1	CASSWTGGTNEKLFF	TGTGCCAGCAGTTGGACAGGAGGAACTAATGAAAAACTGTTTTTT
TRBJ1-5	.	.	TRBV5-6	CASSSGGSNQPQHF	TGTGCCAGCAGCTCCGGGGGGAGCAATCAGCCCCAGCATTTT
TRBJ2-5	.	.	TRBV28	CASSLSLHQETQYF	.
TRBJ1-1	.	.	TRBV2	CASSVTGSTEAFF	TGTGCCAGCAGTGTCACGGGGAGTACTGAAGCTTTCTTT
TRBJ2-1	.	TRBD2	TRBV5-1	CASSFTRPTSGTNEQFF	TGCGCCAGCAGCTTCACCCGACCGACTAGCGGGACCAATGAGCAGTTCTTC